These 5 T cell receptor beta chains came from one sample sequenced in a study of T cell repertoires in cytomegalovirus infection. Their antigens remain unidentified. TCRdb used MiXCR to reprocess the reads, holding one entry per CDR3 protein. The table records about 24,000 distinct CDR3 sequences, more than 20% of them present only once. The sample consisted of CD8+ T cells from cultured PBMCs, taken from culture after CMV antigen stimulation. These receptors all come from a human donor in good health (CMV status not recorded). Some clones in this sample may be carry-over from other donors' samples.

This clonotype has a handful of counts. The chain has TRBV20-1 and TRBJ2-7, with D perhaps TRBD1 (6 bases). The V gene's germline CDR1 is DFQATT and CDR2 SNEGSKA (reference sequence). Trimming took off 1 base at V and 3 bases at J, with 13 bases between the two ends. The CDR3 runs 14 residues. This CDR3 is CSARGYDRNYEQYF. The CDR3 DNA follows: TGCAGTGCTAGAGGGTACGACAGGAACTACGAGCAGTACTTC.

The chain employs TRBV6-2 or TRBV6-3 and TRBJ1-5; D is unclear. The germline gives CDR1 MNHEY, CDR2 SVGEGT. V dropped 6 bases and J dropped 1 base, with 7 bases sitting between them. The CDR3 is 13 residues long. The CDR3 DNA reads TGTGCCAGCAGCCTACTCAGCAATCAGCCCCAGCATTTT. Amino acid sequence: CASSLLSNQPQHF.

This chain uses TRBV2 with TRBJ1-5; 7 bases agree with TRBD1. Germline trimming cut 6 bases from V and 7 bases from J; bases unmatched to any gene: 12. The CDR3 sequence is 15 residues long. Germline values: CDR1 SNHLY, CDR2 FYNNEI. The CDR3 reads CASSRQGAVPQPQHF. For the CDR3, the DNA is TGTGCCAGCAGCCGACAGGGCGCGGTCCCACAGCCCCAGCATTTT.

This clonotype turned up a few times. The chain combines TRBV7-9 with TRBJ2-3, with D unresolved. The V gene's germline CDR1 is SEHNR and CDR2 FQNEAQ (reference sequence). The V gene lost 1 base and the J gene lost 0 bases, with 8 bases spanning the gap. CDR3 length: 15 amino acids. The CDR3 sequence: CASSLESPSTDTQYF. DNA of the CDR3: TGTGCCAGCAGCTTAGAGTCGCCTAGCACAGATACGCAGTATTTT.

A few counts support this clonotype. The J gene is TRBJ1-2, the V gene TRBV12-3 or TRBV12-4; possibly TRBD1 for D (5 bases). The CDR3 has 15 amino acids. V was shortened by 3 bases and J by 0 bases, with 11 bases between the two germline ends. CDR3 amino acids: CASSFTGIPNYGYTF. CDR3 in DNA: TGTGCCAGCAGTTTTACAGGAATTCCTAACTATGGCTACACCTTC.